The sample holds a few counts of the clone carrying this T cell receptor (beta chain). Antigen unknown. The source of the sample is a study of T cell responses to AZD1222 COVID-19 vaccine. Findings and limits, study-wide: The donor cohort was predominantly white British with a female majority, and clonal diversity may have been underestimated. Reportedly, nearly half of unique spike TCRs recognized epitopes outside B.1.351/B.1.1.7 mutations. Baseline serology detected seropositivity in only six AZD1222 recipients.

The V and J ends lost 3 bases and 1 base respectively, with 9 bases between them. The V gene's germline CDR1 is ENHRY and CDR2 SYGVKD. CDR3 size: 14 residues. Method: immunoSEQ multiplex PCR; TCRdb's copy keeps in-frame clones and lacks some. The sample shows roughly 150,000 clones, under 90% of them seen only once. The material was peripheral blood, obtained 28 days after the second AZD1222 dose. The receptor was isolated from an adult who received the AZD1222 COVID-19 vaccine. This chain connects TRBV10-3 to TRBJ1-1; the D gene is possibly TRBD1 (5 bases). The CDR3 here is CAISEGRGNTEAFF. DNA for the CDR3: TGTGCCATCAGTGAAGGGAGGGGGAACACTGAAGCTTTCTTT.